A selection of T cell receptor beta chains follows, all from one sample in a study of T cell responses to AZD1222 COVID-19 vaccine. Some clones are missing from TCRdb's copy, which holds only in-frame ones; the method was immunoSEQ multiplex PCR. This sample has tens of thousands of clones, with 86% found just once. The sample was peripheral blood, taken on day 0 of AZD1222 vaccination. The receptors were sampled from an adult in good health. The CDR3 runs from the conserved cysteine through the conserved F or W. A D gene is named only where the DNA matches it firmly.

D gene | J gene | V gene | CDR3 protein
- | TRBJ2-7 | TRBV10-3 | CAIREDLLTYEQYF
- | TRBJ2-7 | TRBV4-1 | CASSQEDRPETYEQYF
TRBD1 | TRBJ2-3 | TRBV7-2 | CASSLVGTGSTDTQYF
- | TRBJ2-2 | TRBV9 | CASSPSHVQNTGELFF
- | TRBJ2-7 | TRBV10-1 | CASSEGLGGGYEQYF
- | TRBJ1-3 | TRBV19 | CASSRVSGNTIYF
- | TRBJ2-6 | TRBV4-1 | CASSLERLGANVLTF
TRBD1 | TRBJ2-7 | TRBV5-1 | CASSGGTGDSYEQYF
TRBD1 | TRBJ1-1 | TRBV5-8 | CASRAGTGEIVNTEAFF
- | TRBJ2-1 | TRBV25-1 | CASSVQGFNEQFF
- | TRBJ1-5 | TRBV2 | CASRETGADGPQHF
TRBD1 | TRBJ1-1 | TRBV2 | CASRPTGSTEAFF
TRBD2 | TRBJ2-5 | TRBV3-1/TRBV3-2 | CASSRRLAESQETQYF
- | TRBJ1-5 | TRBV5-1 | CASSLGTDAYSNQPQHF
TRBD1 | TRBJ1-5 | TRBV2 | CASSAEQGASNQPQHF
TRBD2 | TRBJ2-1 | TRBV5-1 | CASSRLAPNEQFF
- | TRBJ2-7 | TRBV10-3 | CAASTGTYEQYF
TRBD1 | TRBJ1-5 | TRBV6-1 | CASSEGAGGTAQPQHF
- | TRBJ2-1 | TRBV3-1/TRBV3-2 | CASSQTGRSYNEQFF
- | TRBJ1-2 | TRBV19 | CASSIKALANYGYTF
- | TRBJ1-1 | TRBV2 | CASSRDTPPGTEAFF
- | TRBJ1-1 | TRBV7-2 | CASSFDPNTEAFF
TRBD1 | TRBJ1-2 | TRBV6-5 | CASSRDRVGDGYTF
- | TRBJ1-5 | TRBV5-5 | CASSLGDGQPQHF
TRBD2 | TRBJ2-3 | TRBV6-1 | CASSGTLAGGTDTQYF
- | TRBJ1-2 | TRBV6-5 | CASSPFPGRGYTF
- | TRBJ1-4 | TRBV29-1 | CSGGTYNEKLFF
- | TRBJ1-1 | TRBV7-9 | CASSLLRGQGRRTEAFF
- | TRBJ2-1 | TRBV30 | CACQHWTTPDNEQFF
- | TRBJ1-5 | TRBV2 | CASSGSNQPQHF
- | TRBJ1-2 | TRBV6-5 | CASSYSTVLGYTF
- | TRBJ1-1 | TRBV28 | CASSSHLGANTEAFF
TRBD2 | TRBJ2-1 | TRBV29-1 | CSVWTSGGHNEQFF
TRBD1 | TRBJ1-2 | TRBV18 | CASSRDSSYGYTF
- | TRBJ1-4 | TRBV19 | CASNPQAGGEKLFF
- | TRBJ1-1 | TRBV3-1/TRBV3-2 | CASSQLGFGVNTEAFF
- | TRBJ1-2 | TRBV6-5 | CASSPEGNYGYTF
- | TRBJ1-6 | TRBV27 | CASSLTVTSSYNSPLHF
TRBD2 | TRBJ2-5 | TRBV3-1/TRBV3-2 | CASSQELGLEGETQYF
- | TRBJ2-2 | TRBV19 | CASSIGGNTGELFF
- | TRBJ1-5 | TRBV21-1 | CASSKVRNQPQHF
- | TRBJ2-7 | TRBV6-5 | CASSLKGYEQYF
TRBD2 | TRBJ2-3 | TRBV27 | CASRTTGTSGSIDTQYF
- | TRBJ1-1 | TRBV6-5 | CASRRGQDEAFF
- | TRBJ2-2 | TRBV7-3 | CASSLGGTNTGELFF
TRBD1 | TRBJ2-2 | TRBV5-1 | CASSLDRVDTGELFF
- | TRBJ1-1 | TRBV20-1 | CSARSREAFF
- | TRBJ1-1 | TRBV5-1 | CASSGTNQLNTEAFF
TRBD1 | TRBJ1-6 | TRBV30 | CAWSVPGTGNSPLHF
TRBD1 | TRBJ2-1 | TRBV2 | CASSYRDRGNEQFF
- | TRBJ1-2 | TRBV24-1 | CATRGNYGYTF
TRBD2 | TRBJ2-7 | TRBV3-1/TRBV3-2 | CASSQTWTSTYEQYF
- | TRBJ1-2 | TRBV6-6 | CASSYSGGSGYTF
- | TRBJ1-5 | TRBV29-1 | CSVSGEANQPQHF
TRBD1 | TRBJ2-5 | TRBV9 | CASSVGLGGTGYQETQYF